This T cell receptor (beta chain) was captured by sequencing in a study of a mutant IDH1 vaccine in newly diagnosed glioma. Whole-study context: At weeks 1, 3, 5, 7, 11, 15, 19 and 23, patients received a vaccination, eight in all.

Time point in this sample: week 11, during vaccination. Topical imiquimod was applied with each vaccine dose, which held 300 ug of mutant IDH1 20-mer peptide. TCRdb's table, derived via immunoSEQ multiplex PCR, lists solely in-frame clones and lacks some. The data hold around 62,000 clones, with approximately 91% observed a single time. With regard to this clone: What it recognizes is unknown.

Between the trimmed V and J ends, which lost 4 bases and 0 bases, there was a span of 14 bases. CDR1 is SGDLS, CDR2 YYNGEE, per germline. CDR3 length equals 17 residues. The TCR originated in a man between 35 and 55 years old with glioma. The chain couples TRBV9 to TRBJ1-6; D is unresolved. The starting material was PBMCs, obtained from a glioma patient whose treatment included an IDH1 peptide vaccine. As DNA, the CDR3 is TGTGCCAGCAGCCTCCGTGGGGATACCTCCTATAATTCACCCCTCCACTTT. Translated, it gives CASSLRGDTSYNSPLHF.